A selection of T cell receptor beta chains follows, all from one sample in a study of tumor-infiltrating lymphocytes in primary liver carcinoma. One entry per CDR3 protein, called by TCRdb with MiXCR from the multiplex PCR reads. The sample includes roughly 100,000 distinct CDR3 sequences, roughly 80% seen only once; the top ten take under 25%. The sequenced sample was liver tumor tissue from sampling region 3. Source of these receptors: a man between 40 and 49 years old with primary liver carcinoma and hepatitis B virus infection. Each CDR3 is given with its conserved first and last residue. The order of the fields is J gene, V gene, CDR3 length, clone size, D gene, CDR3 DNA, CDR3 protein. A D gene is named only where the DNA matches it firmly. The size of a clone is reported for some rows only, either as once, few or many, or as a class for expanded clones.

TRBJ2-3 | TRBV4-2 | 16 | - | - | TGTGTCAGCAGCCAAGAGTCAGCCCCTCGCACAGATATGAAGTATTTT | CVSSQESAPRTDMKYF
TRBJ2-1 | TRBV29-1 | 12 | - | TRBD2 | TGCAGCATATTAAGCGGGATGGCAGGGCAGTTCTTC | CSILSGMAGQFF
TRBJ2-7 | TRBV11-2 | 15 | - | - | TGTGACAGCAGCTTGCGATGGATAGGGGAAAACGATCAGTATTTC | CDSSLRWIGENDQYF
TRBJ2-7 | TRBV13 | 17 | - | TRBD1 | TGTGCCAGAAGCTCGGGCGGACAGGGGGTATTTACCTACGAGCAGTACTTC | CARSSGGQGVFTYEQYF
TRBJ1-5 | TRBV11-2 | 17 | - | - | TGTGCCAGCAGCTTAGTAGGGGTAACAGGGAGCAACCGGCTCCAGCATTTT | CASSLVGVTGSNRLQHF
TRBJ2-7 | TRBV7-2 | 15 | - | - | TGTGCCAGCAGCTTGGCTTCCGGAGAAGGCTACGAGCAGTACTTC | CASSLASGEGYEQYF
TRBJ2-7 | TRBV2 | 14 | - | - | TGTGCCAGCAGTGATACGCGGATCCCCTACGAGCAGTACTTC | CASSDTRIPYEQYF
TRBJ1-6 | TRBV11-2 | 13 | - | - | TGTGCCAGCAGCTCCAACTGGAGTTCACCCCTCCATTTT | CASSSNWSSPLHF
TRBJ2-5 | TRBV12-3/TRBV12-4 | 13 | once | - | TGTGCCAGCAATTTGGTGCATGGGGAGTCCCAGTACTTC | CASNLVHGESQYF
TRBJ1-1 | TRBV11-2 | 13 | few | - | TGTGCCAGCACTCGGTCGGGGAGCACTGAAGCTTTCTTT | CASTRSGSTEAFF
TRBJ1-2 | TRBV28 | 15 | - | TRBD1 | TGTGCCAGCAGTTCTGGACAGGGGGTTAGGTATGGCTACACCTTC | CASSSGQGVRYGYTF
TRBJ2-3 | TRBV4-3 | 20 | - | - | TGCGCCAGCAGCCAAGACGGTGAACCCACGGGAGATAGAAGCACGGATACGCAGTATTTT | CASSQDGEPTGDRSTDTQYF
TRBJ2-5 | TRBV4-3 | 18 | - | - | TGCGTCAGCAGCCACGACCTGATTGGCGGGGGCTCGCAAGAGACACAGTACTTC | CVSSHDLIGGGSQETQYF
TRBJ2-1 | TRBV29-1 | 14 | - | - | TGCAGCGTTGTTCTAAGTGGGATGTTCGGTGAGCACTTCTTC | CSVVLSGMFGEHFF
TRBJ2-7 | TRBV29-1 | 14 | - | TRBD1 | TGCAGCGTTAAGTTTGGCAACAGGGGGTACGAGCAGTACTTC | CSVKFGNRGYEQYF
TRBJ1-3 | TRBV7-9 | 16 | once | - | TGTGCCAGCAGCCCACTCTCCGGGGTGAATGGAAACACCATATATTTT | CASSPLSGVNGNTIYF
TRBJ1-5 | TRBV11-2 | 17 | - | - | TGTGGCGGCAGTTTAGTAGGGGTAACAGGGAGCAATCAGCCCCAGCATTTT | CGGSLVGVTGSNQPQHF
TRBJ2-7 | TRBV29-1 | 13 | - | TRBD1 | TGCAGCCTTGTCCCGACAGGGCCCCACGAGCAGTACTTC | CSLVPTGPHEQYF
TRBJ2-7 | TRBV5-6 | 19 | - | TRBD1 | TGTGCCAGCAGCGCCACAGGGGCCCGCGAGAGGCAGAACTCCCACGAGCAGTACTTC | CASSATGARERQNSHEQYF